This is a list of T cell receptor beta chains from one sample in a study of a mutant IDH1 vaccine in newly diagnosed glioma. Only in-frame clones appear in the TCRdb table, and some are missing; sequencing was by immunoSEQ multiplex PCR. The top ten clones hold around 3% of a sample with about 28,000 clones, 87% of them seen once. These TCRs are of unknown antigen specificity. Specimen: peripheral blood mononuclear cells (PBMCs), collected from a glioma patient whose treatment included an IDH1 peptide vaccine. The origin of the receptors is a middle-aged woman with glioma. Some clones in this sample may be carry-over from other donors' samples. The CDR3 runs from the conserved cysteine through the conserved F or W. D genes are given only for firm matches. A clone size is listed for some rows: how often the clone was seen (once, few, many), or a class if it is expanded.

D: NA
J: TRBJ1-5
size: NA
V: TRBV6-1
DNA: TGTGCCAGCGCCATCCGGGCACGTAATCAGCCCCAGCATTTT
CDR3: CASAIRARNQPQHF

D: NA
J: TRBJ1-6
size: NA
V: TRBV15
DNA: TGTGCCACCAGCCTAAATGCCAATCCACCCCTCCACTTT
CDR3: CATSLNANPPLHF

D: TRBD1
J: TRBJ2-6
size: few
V: TRBV4-3
DNA: TGCGCCAGCAGCTCCGCCAGGGGGACTGGGGCCAACGTCCTGACTTTC
CDR3: CASSSARGTGANVLTF

D: NA
J: TRBJ1-2
size: medium-sized
V: TRBV4-2
DNA: TGTGCCAGCAGCCAAGACAGGGTGCCCATCTATGGCTACACCTTC
CDR3: CASSQDRVPIYGYTF

D: TRBD1
J: TRBJ1-6
size: few
V: TRBV7-8
DNA: TGTGCCAGCAGCTTGACAGGGGGTACTTCACCCCTCCACTTT
CDR3: CASSLTGGTSPLHF

D: TRBD2
J: TRBJ2-3
size: NA
V: TRBV19
DNA: TGTGCCAGTAGTATAGGGGTGGGACTAGCGGGTACCCACACAGATACGCAGTATTTT
CDR3: CASSIGVGLAGTHTDTQYF

D: TRBD2
J: TRBJ2-3
size: NA
V: TRBV28
DNA: TGTGCCAGCAGTTTGGTACTAGCGGGAGGGCCTAGGGGAGATACGCAGTATTTT
CDR3: CASSLVLAGGPRGDTQYF

D: NA
J: TRBJ2-3
size: NA
V: TRBV27
DNA: TGTGCCAGCAGTTTGAGGACTTCGCTGACTTGGGATACGCAGTATTTT
CDR3: CASSLRTSLTWDTQYF

D: NA
J: TRBJ1-6
size: NA
V: TRBV28
DNA: TGTGCCAGCAGTCCGGCCCGACACGTCCAATCACCCCTCCACTTT
CDR3: CASSPARHVQSPLHF

D: TRBD2
J: TRBJ2-3
size: NA
V: TRBV28
DNA: TGTGCCAGCTGCCCAACTAGCGGGGTTGCAGATACGCAGTATTTT
CDR3: CASCPTSGVADTQYF

D: NA
J: TRBJ2-3
size: NA
V: TRBV4-3
DNA: TGCGCCAGCAGCCAAGATTGGGCAGATACGCAGTATTTT
CDR3: CASSQDWADTQYF

D: NA
J: TRBJ2-7
size: NA
V: TRBV4-1
DNA: TGCGCCAGCAGCCAAGATACAGGGATCTACGAGCAGTACTTC
CDR3: CASSQDTGIYEQYF

D: TRBD1
J: TRBJ1-6
size: NA
V: TRBV18
DNA: TGTGCCAGCTCACCTAGAAAGACAGGGTCGGATTCACCCCTCCACTTT
CDR3: CASSPRKTGSDSPLHF

D: TRBD2
J: TRBJ2-1
size: NA
V: TRBV6-6
DNA: TGTGCCTCTGCGGGGGGGCCCTACAATGAGCAGTTCTTC
CDR3: CASAGGPYNEQFF

D: NA
J: TRBJ2-1
size: NA
V: TRBV7-9
DNA: TGTGCCAGCAGCCAGGGAGGGCCAGGGGGCTATGAGCAGTTCTTC
CDR3: CASSQGGPGGYEQFF

D: NA
J: TRBJ1-3
size: few
V: TRBV5-6
DNA: TGTGCCAGCAGCTTGAGTTTCGGAAACACCATATATTTT
CDR3: CASSLSFGNTIYF

D: NA
J: TRBJ1-2
size: NA
V: TRBV27
DNA: TGTGCCAGCAGTACAACGTCAATGAATCAGGGGTGGCGACACTATGGCTACACCTTC
CDR3: CASSTTSMNQGWRHYGYTF

D: NA
J: TRBJ1-2
size: NA
V: TRBV5-5
DNA: TGTGCCAGCAGCCCCCGCTACGGGGTCGGGCTCTACACCTTC
CDR3: CASSPRYGVGLYTF

D: NA
J: TRBJ1-2
size: NA
V: TRBV6-4
DNA: TGTGCCAGCAGTCCGGGACAATTGAACTATGGCTACACCTTC
CDR3: CASSPGQLNYGYTF

D: TRBD2
J: TRBJ2-2
size: NA
V: TRBV28
DNA: TGTGCCAGCAGTTTGGGACTAGCGGTCGACACCGGGGAGCTGTTTTTT
CDR3: CASSLGLAVDTGELFF

D: TRBD2
J: TRBJ2-5
size: NA
V: TRBV4-3
DNA: TGCGCCAGCAGCCAAGACGTCGGGGGGGGATATACTTACTTC
CDR3: CASSQDVGGGYTYF

D: NA
J: TRBJ2-3
size: few
V: TRBV6-5
DNA: TGTGCCAGCAGTAACAGGGTGTCTACGCAGTATTTT
CDR3: CASSNRVSTQYF

D: NA
J: TRBJ2-1
size: NA
V: TRBV21-1
DNA: TGTGCCAGCAGCGTTACATCCGCGGGGGGCTACAATGAGCAGTTCTTC
CDR3: CASSVTSAGGYNEQFF

D: NA
J: TRBJ1-1
size: NA
V: TRBV7-9
DNA: TGTGCCAGCAGCTTATGGGAGGCAGCTTTCTTT
CDR3: CASSLWEAAFF

D: NA
J: TRBJ2-3
size: NA
V: TRBV5-6
DNA: TGTGCCAGCAGCTTGCGGGGGCCAGATACGCAGTATTTT
CDR3: CASSLRGPDTQYF

D: NA
J: TRBJ1-4
size: NA
V: TRBV7-3
DNA: TGTGCCAGCAGCTTAACGGGGCACCCAAATGAAAAACTGTTTTTT
CDR3: CASSLTGHPNEKLFF

D: TRBD1
J: TRBJ2-7
size: NA
V: TRBV7-9
DNA: TGTGCCAGCAGCTCAAGCAGTCCGGGACAGGGGATTATCTACGAGCAGTACTTC
CDR3: CASSSSSPGQGIIYEQYF

D: NA
J: TRBJ1-1
size: NA
V: TRBV7-2
DNA: TGTGCCAGCAGCCTCTCCCAGGTAGTGGGCGAAGCTTTCTTT
CDR3: CASSLSQVVGEAFF

D: TRBD1
J: TRBJ2-7
size: NA
V: TRBV9
DNA: TGTGCCAGCAGCGTAGGACAGGGGACACTCTACGAGCAGTACTTC
CDR3: CASSVGQGTLYEQYF

D: NA
J: TRBJ1-2
size: NA
V: TRBV9
DNA: TGTGCCAGCAGCGTAGTAGAAACACGGGAGGGAGGCTACACCTTC
CDR3: CASSVVETREGGYTF

D: NA
J: TRBJ2-7
size: NA
V: TRBV9
DNA: TGTGCCAGCAGCGAGGGGGGGCACGAGCAGTACTTC
CDR3: CASSEGGHEQYF

D: TRBD1
J: TRBJ2-2
size: NA
V: TRBV29-1
DNA: TGCAGCGTTGTGGTGGCAGGGGGTACCGGGGAGCTGTTTTTT
CDR3: CSVVVAGGTGELFF

D: NA
J: TRBJ2-3
size: NA
V: TRBV9
DNA: TGTGCCAGCAGCGTAGTACCGGTGGGCACAGATACGCAGTATTTT
CDR3: CASSVVPVGTDTQYF

D: TRBD2
J: TRBJ2-5
size: once
V: TRBV10-3
DNA: TGTGCCAGCAAGCGGCTAGCGGACCAAGAGACCCAGTACTTC
CDR3: CASKRLADQETQYF

D: NA
J: TRBJ2-7
size: NA
V: TRBV27
DNA: TGTGCCAGCAGTTTAAGTAGCGGAATCATATACGAGCAGTACTTC
CDR3: CASSLSSGIIYEQYF

D: TRBD1
J: TRBJ1-1
size: NA
V: TRBV5-1
DNA: TGCGCCAGCAGCAGATCCGGGACAGCGAACACTGAAGCTTTCTTT
CDR3: CASSRSGTANTEAFF

D: NA
J: TRBJ1-2
size: NA
V: TRBV6-6
DNA: TGTGCCAGCAGCCAGGCGGGGGGCTACACCTTC
CDR3: CASSQAGGYTF

D: TRBD1
J: TRBJ1-5
size: NA
V: TRBV9
DNA: TGTGCCAGCAGCCAGGGGGTGGGTCAGCCCCAGCATTTT
CDR3: CASSQGVGQPQHF

D: NA
J: TRBJ1-1
size: NA
V: TRBV28
DNA: TGTGCCAGCAGCCCGGGGTCTAGGCCTTTCTTT
CDR3: CASSPGSRPFF